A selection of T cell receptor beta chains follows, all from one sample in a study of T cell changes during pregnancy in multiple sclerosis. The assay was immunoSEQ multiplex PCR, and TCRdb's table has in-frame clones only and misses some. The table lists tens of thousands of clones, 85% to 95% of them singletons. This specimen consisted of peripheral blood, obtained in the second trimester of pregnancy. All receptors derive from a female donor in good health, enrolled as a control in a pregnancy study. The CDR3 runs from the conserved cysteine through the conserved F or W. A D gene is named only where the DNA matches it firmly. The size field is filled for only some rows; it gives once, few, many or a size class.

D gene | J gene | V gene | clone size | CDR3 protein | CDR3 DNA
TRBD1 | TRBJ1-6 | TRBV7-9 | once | CASSLAGGGDNSPLHF | TGTGCCAGCAGCTTGGCAGGGGGCGGGGATAATTCACCCCTCCACTTT
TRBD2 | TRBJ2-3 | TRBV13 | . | CASSLGVGKRGGGTDTQYF | TGTGCCAGCAGCTTAGGGGTAGGCAAGCGGGGGGGCGGCACAGATACGCAGTATTTT
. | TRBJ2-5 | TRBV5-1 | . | CASSLRGIQETQYF | TGCGCCAGCAGCTTGAGGGGTATTCAAGAGACCCAGTACTTC
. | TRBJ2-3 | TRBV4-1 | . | CASSPGTRDTQYF | TGCGCCAGCAGTCCCGGGACTCGAGATACGCAGTATTTT
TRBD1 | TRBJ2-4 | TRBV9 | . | CASSAFRGTGAKNIQYF | TGTGCCAGCAGCGCCTTTCGTGGGACAGGGGCCAAAAACATTCAGTACTTC
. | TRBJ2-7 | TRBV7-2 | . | CASSLAQPRVADEQYF | TGTGCCAGCAGCTTAGCCCAACCCAGGGTGGCGGACGAGCAGTACTTC
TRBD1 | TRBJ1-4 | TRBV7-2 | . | CASSLNGQGLNEKLFF | TGTGCCAGCAGCTTAAATGGACAGGGGCTTAATGAAAAACTGTTTTTT
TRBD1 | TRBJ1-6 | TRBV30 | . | CAWRLDRDNSPLHF | TGTGCCTGGAGGCTCGACAGGGATAATTCACCCCTCCACTTT
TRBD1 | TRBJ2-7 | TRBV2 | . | CASRPGQELREQYF | TGTGCCAGCAGGCCGGGACAGGAGTTAAGGGAGCAGTACTTC
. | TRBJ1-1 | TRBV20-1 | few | CSARRNTEAFF | TGCAGTGCTAGACGGAACACTGAAGCTTTCTTT
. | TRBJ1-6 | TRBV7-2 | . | CASSLEGRAVSPLHF | TGTGCCAGCAGCTTAGAGGGCAGGGCTGTCTCACCCCTCCACTTT
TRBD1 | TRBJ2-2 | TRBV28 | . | CASSRYRGVTGELFF | TGTGCCAGCAGCCGTTACAGGGGAGTAACCGGGGAGCTGTTTTTT
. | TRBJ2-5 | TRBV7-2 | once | CASSVSRWLKTQYF | TGTGCCAGCAGCGTAAGTCGTTGGCTGAAGACCCAGTACTTC
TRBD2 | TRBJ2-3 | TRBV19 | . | CASTQREGSTDTQYF | TGTGCCAGTACCCAAAGGGAGGGGAGCACAGATACGCAGTATTTT
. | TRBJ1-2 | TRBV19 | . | CASTPPNMLNNYGYTF | TGTGCCAGTACCCCCCCAAACATGCTGAATAACTATGGCTACACCTTC
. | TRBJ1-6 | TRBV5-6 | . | CASSSLRYNSPLHF | TGTGCCAGCAGCTCGTTACGGTATAATTCACCCCTCCACTTT
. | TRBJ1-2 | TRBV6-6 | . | CASSYSEDYGYTF | TGTGCCAGCAGTTACTCCGAGGACTATGGCTACACCTTC
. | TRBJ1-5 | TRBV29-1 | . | CSAGDSNQPQHF | TGCAGCGCAGGGGATAGCAATCAGCCCCAGCATTTT
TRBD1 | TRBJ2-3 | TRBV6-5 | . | CASSRQGTVTDTQYF | TGTGCCAGCAGTCGACAGGGGACGGTGACAGATACGCAGTATTTT
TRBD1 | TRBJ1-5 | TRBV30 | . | CAWKTGGSNQPQHF | TGTGCCTGGAAGACAGGGGGAAGCAATCAGCCCCAGCATTTT
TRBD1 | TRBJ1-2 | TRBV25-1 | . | CASSESGFRGQGLRYTF | TGTGCCAGCAGTGAATCGGGTTTTAGGGGACAGGGCCTTCGCTACACCTTC
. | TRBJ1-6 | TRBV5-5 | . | CASSDGDYNSPLHF | TGTGCCAGCAGCGACGGGGACTATAATTCACCCCTCCACTTT
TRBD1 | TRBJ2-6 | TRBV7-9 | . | CASSFTGAGANVLTF | TGTGCCAGCAGCTTCACAGGGGCTGGGGCCAACGTCCTGACTTTC
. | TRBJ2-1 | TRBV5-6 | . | CASRKPPRGSYNEQFF | TGTGCCAGCAGAAAGCCCCCCAGGGGCTCCTACAATGAGCAGTTCTTC
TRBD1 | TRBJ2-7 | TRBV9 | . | CASSGDSSYEQYF | TGTGCCAGCAGCGGGGACAGCTCCTACGAGCAGTACTTC
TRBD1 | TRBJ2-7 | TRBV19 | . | CASSIGQGYEQYF | TGTGCCAGTAGTATCGGACAGGGTTACGAGCAGTACTTC
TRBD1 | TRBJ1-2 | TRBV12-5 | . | CASGEGQGVYGYTF | TGTGCTAGTGGTGAAGGACAGGGAGTATATGGCTACACCTTC
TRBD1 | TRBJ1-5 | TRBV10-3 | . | CAISDGGTGVGQPQHF | TGTGCCATCAGTGACGGGGGGACAGGGGTAGGACAGCCCCAGCATTTT
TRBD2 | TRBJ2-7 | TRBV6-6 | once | CASTPGRDGTYEQYF | TGTGCCAGCACCCCGGGGAGGGATGGAACCTACGAGCAGTACTTC
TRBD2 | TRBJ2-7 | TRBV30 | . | CAWSSGGGAYEQYF | TGTGCCTGGAGTTCCGGCGGGGGGGCCTACGAGCAGTACTTC
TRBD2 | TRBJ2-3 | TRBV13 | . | CASSLPPGGATDTQYF | TGTGCCAGCAGCCTCCCCCCGGGGGGGGCTACAGATACGCAGTATTTT
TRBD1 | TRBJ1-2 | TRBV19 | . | CASSNPGTDGYTF | TGTGCCAGTAGCAATCCCGGGACAGATGGCTACACCTTC
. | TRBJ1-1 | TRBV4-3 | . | CASSQLLLQGSGENTEAFF | TGCGCCAGCAGCCAACTCCTCCTCCAGGGATCTGGCGAGAACACTGAAGCTTTCTTT
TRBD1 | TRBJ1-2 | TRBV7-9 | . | CASSFRGGPQGVGGYTF | TGTGCCAGCAGCTTTCGTGGAGGGCCGCAGGGGGTTGGTGGCTACACCTTC
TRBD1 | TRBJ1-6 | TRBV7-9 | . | CASSPQGAQSPLHF | TGTGCCAGCAGCCCTCAGGGGGCGCAATCACCCCTCCACTTT
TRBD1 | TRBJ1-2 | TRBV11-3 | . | CASSRGPANYGYTF | TGTGCCAGCAGCAGGGGGCCAGCTAACTATGGCTACACCTTC
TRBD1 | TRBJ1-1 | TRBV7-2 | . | CASSLGQRAFF | TGTGCCAGCAGCTTGGGACAGAGGGCTTTCTTT
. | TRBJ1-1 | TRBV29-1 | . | CSHRGGDTEAFF | TGCAGCCACCGGGGGGGGGACACTGAAGCTTTCTTT